These T cell receptor beta chains were read from a single sample in a study of T cells in pancreatic ductal adenocarcinoma. Libraries were prepared by immunoSEQ multiplex PCR; TCRdb keeps only in-frame clonotypes and omits some of them. The sample contains under 5,000 clones, 65% to 85% of which appear only once. Sequencing was performed on pancreatic tumor tissue. The receptor set was obtained from a human donor with pancreatic ductal adenocarcinoma. The donor label of this sample is uncertain. The CDR3 runs from the conserved cysteine through the conserved F or W. The order of the fields is clone size, J gene, V gene, D gene, CDR3 DNA, CDR3 protein. D genes are given only for firm matches. Clone size is given for some rows only: seen once, a few or many times, or a class if the clone is expanded.

medium-sized TRBJ2-7 TRBV2 - TGTGCCAGCAGTGATGCGGACCTCGGCGAGCAGTACTTC CASSDADLGEQYF
- TRBJ1-5 TRBV20-1 - TGCAGTGCTAGAGTACAGGACGCCGAGCATTTT CSARVQDAEHF
- TRBJ1-4 TRBV30 - TGTGCCTGGGGCCCCCCTGTAAAACTGTTTTTT CAWGPPVKLFF
- TRBJ2-7 TRBV7-2 - TGTGCCAGCCAACTCACCAGGGACGACTCCTACGAGCAGTACTTC CASQLTRDDSYEQYF
- TRBJ2-1 TRBV7-2 TRBD2 TGTGCCAGCGGGAGGAGCGGGGGGATCGATGAGCAGTTCTTC CASGRSGGIDEQFF
- TRBJ2-1 TRBV5-6 TRBD2 TGTGCCAGCAGCTTGGGAGCGGGAGGGGGAAACAATGAGCAGTTCTTC CASSLGAGGGNNEQFF
- TRBJ2-7 TRBV7-6 - TGTGCCAGCAGCTTAGCGCAAGGCAGGGGTTACGAGCAGTACTTC CASSLAQGRGYEQYF
- TRBJ1-1 TRBV6-6 - TGTGCCAGCAGCCTGATTCAGGTGGGCACTGAAGCTTTCTTT CASSLIQVGTEAFF
- TRBJ1-1 TRBV10-2 - TGCGCCAGCAGTGACCTATACACTGAAGCTTTCTTT CASSDLYTEAFF
- TRBJ1-3 TRBV30 TRBD1 TGTGCCTGGAGCGGCCCAGGGACAGGGGTCGGAAACACCATATATTTT CAWSGPGTGVGNTIYF
- TRBJ2-6 TRBV2 - TGTGCCAGCAGTGAACAGGGGTCCTCTGGGGCCAACGTCCTGACTTTC CASSEQGSSGANVLTF
- TRBJ1-5 TRBV19 - TGTGCCAGTAAGAATCCAGGGTTTCAGCCCCAGCATTTT CASKNPGFQPQHF
- TRBJ2-4 TRBV6-1 TRBD1 TGTGCCAGCAGGGGAGGGACAGGGTCCAAAAACATTCAGTACTTC CASRGGTGSKNIQYF
- TRBJ1-1 TRBV19 - TGTGCCAGTTCGGACCGACAAGTCGCAGCTTTCTTT CASSDRQVAAFF
- TRBJ2-3 TRBV9 TRBD2 TGTGCCAGCAGCGTAGCTGTCGGGACTAGGGTGTGGACAGATACGCAGTATTTT CASSVAVGTRVWTDTQYF
- TRBJ2-1 TRBV11-2 - TGTGCCAGCAGCTTAGGGGACGATGAGCAGTTCTTC CASSLGDDEQFF
large TRBJ2-7 TRBV15 TRBD1 TGTGCCACCAGCGCCGAGGGACAGGCGTCCTTATCCTACGAGCAGTACTTC CATSAEGQASLSYEQYF
- TRBJ1-1 TRBV5-1 TRBD1 TGCGCCAGCAGCTTCGATGCAGGGGGCCTAATGAACACTGAAGCTTTCTTT CASSFDAGGLMNTEAFF
once TRBJ1-4 TRBV5-1 TRBD1 TGCGCCAGCAGCTTGGCCTCGGACAGGGAAAAACTGTTTTTT CASSLASDREKLFF
- TRBJ2-7 TRBV4-3 - TGCGCCAGCAGCCTTCGCGTCGTGGCGGGTACAGGGTCCTACGAGCAGTACTTC CASSLRVVAGTGSYEQYF
- TRBJ2-3 TRBV5-5 - TGTGCCAGCAGCCGTAGGGCAGGGGCGGATACGCAGTATTTT CASSRRAGADTQYF
few TRBJ2-5 TRBV27 - TGTGCCAGCAGTTTATCGATCTTTGGGACGGCTGGGACCCAGTACTTC CASSLSIFGTAGTQYF
- TRBJ2-2 TRBV5-1 - TGCGCCAGCAGCTTGGGGGCAGGGGCGGTCTCCGGGGAGCTGTTTTTT CASSLGAGAVSGELFF
- TRBJ2-1 TRBV7-3 TRBD1 TGTGCCAGCAGCTTAACGTCCTGGAACAGGGGCAATGAGCAGTTCTTC CASSLTSWNRGNEQFF
- TRBJ2-2 TRBV9 - TGTGCCAGCAGCGCAAAAGGATCCTTGGCCGGGGAGCTGTTTTTT CASSAKGSLAGELFF
- TRBJ2-7 TRBV5-4 - TGTGCCAGCAGCTTGGACGGAGTAGCACCCTACGAGCAGTACTTC CASSLDGVAPYEQYF
- TRBJ1-2 TRBV6-5 - TGTGCCAGCAGTTCCGCAAATCCGGGACATGGTATGGGCTACACCTTC CASSSANPGHGMGYTF
once TRBJ1-5 TRBV7-9 TRBD1 TGTGCCAGCAGCTTAGGGACAGGGATGAATCAGCCCCAGCATTTT CASSLGTGMNQPQHF
few TRBJ1-1 TRBV5-1 TRBD1 TGCGCCAGCAGCTTGGCCGGGACAGGGGGCGCAAAGCGCATGAACACTGAAGCTTTCTTT CASSLAGTGGAKRMNTEAFF
medium-sized TRBJ1-1 TRBV27 TRBD1 TGTGCCAGCATAAGCCTGGGGGACAGGGGTGAAGCTTTCTTT CASISLGDRGEAFF
- TRBJ2-1 TRBV30 TRBD2 TGTGCCTGGAGTGTTAGGGGTGTCCGAGCGGGGGGCCGGGCCTACAATGAGCAGTTCTTC CAWSVRGVRAGGRAYNEQFF
- TRBJ1-3 TRBV4-3 - TGCGCCAGCAGCCAAGTTCGGGCAGGCACCATATATTTT CASSQVRAGTIYF
- TRBJ2-7 TRBV2 - TGTGCCAGCATGAGGGCGAGGGAGCAGTACTTC CASMRAREQYF
- TRBJ1-2 TRBV19 TRBD1 TGTGCCACTGGGACAGGGAGCTATGGCTACACCTTC CATGTGSYGYTF
once TRBJ1-2 TRBV7-9 TRBD1 TGTGCCAGCGGGGAAGGGACAGGGACCACCTATGGCTACACCTTC CASGEGTGTTYGYTF
- TRBJ2-3 TRBV11-2 TRBD2 TGTGCCAGCAGCTTGAGGACTAGCGGGGGGATTAGAAGCACAGATACGCAGTATTTT CASSLRTSGGIRSTDTQYF
- TRBJ2-7 TRBV11-2 TRBD2 TGTGCCAGCAGCTACGGAGAGATCTTCGGACTAGCCTCCTACGAGCAGTACTTC CASSYGEIFGLASYEQYF
- TRBJ1-2 TRBV9 - TGTGCCAGCAGAGAACCCAGGGGAGAGGGCTACACCTTC CASREPRGEGYTF
once TRBJ2-3 TRBV4-1 - TGCGCCAGCAGCCAAGGTCGGAAGCGGAGCACAGATACGCAGTATTTT CASSQGRKRSTDTQYF
few TRBJ2-7 TRBV6-1 TRBD2 TGTGCCAGCAGTTATCTCGGGACTAGTGACGAGCAGTACTTC CASSYLGTSDEQYF
- TRBJ2-6 TRBV30 TRBD1 TGTGCCTGGGGGACAGGCGAATCAGGAGGGGCCAACGTCCTGACTTTC CAWGTGESGGANVLTF
few TRBJ2-7 TRBV4-3 TRBD2 TGCGCCAGCAGCCGGACTAGCGGGGCAAAACGCGAGCAGTACTTC CASSRTSGAKREQYF
- TRBJ2-5 TRBV5-1 - TGCGCCAGCAGCTTGGAACAGGGGGGGGAGACCCAGTACTTC CASSLEQGGETQYF
- TRBJ2-7 TRBV5-1 TRBD2 TGCGCCAGCAGCTCAGGACTAGCGGGGGGACCTAGCTCCTACGAGCAGTACTTC CASSSGLAGGPSSYEQYF
- TRBJ2-3 TRBV7-9 - TGTGCCAGCAGCTTATGGAGACAGGGCACAGATACGCAGTATTTT CASSLWRQGTDTQYF
- TRBJ2-3 TRBV29-1 - TGCAGCGTTGGGATCCCGGAGTGGATCACAGATACGCAGTATTTT CSVGIPEWITDTQYF